Described below is a single T cell receptor (beta chain) sequence and its context. Its cognate antigen is unknown. The CDR3 consists of 13 residues. V shed 6 bases and J shed 0 bases, with 9 bases lying between them. Germline V gene lookup returns CDR1 GTSNPN and CDR2 SVGIG (reference sequence). Treatment indicated: around 19 received Ad26.COV2.S at low or high dose, single or two shots; five or six received placebo; per-sample allocation not given. Following the first vaccine or placebo injection, samples were taken on day 63. These data belong to a study of Ad26.COV2.S vaccination and SARS-CoV-2 variants. Study-level points and caveats: Non-spike TCR breadth was similar in vaccine and placebo recipients. After vaccination, substantial breadth of spike-specific CD8+ and CD4+ responses was reported.

The repertoire was sequenced with immunoSEQ multiplex PCR; TCRdb's copy has only in-frame clones and lacks some. The sample contains a few hundred thousand clones, 87% of which appear only once. The rearrangement uses TRBV30 and TRBJ1-5, with D hard to call. The receptor was derived from a person between 18 and 59 years old who received the Ad26.COV2.S COVID-19 vaccine or a placebo. Sample: peripheral blood, taken in a trial of Ad26.COV2.S vaccine versus placebo. The DNA for the CDR3 is TGTGCCTGTGGCAGCTATAGCAATCAGCCCCAGCATTTT. This translates into CACGSYSNQPQHF.